This T cell receptor beta chain was sequenced for a study of blood T cell repertoires in COVID-19. Overall study: Specimens from acute and convalescent COVID-19 originated in the United States, Italy and Spain. T cells, B-cell-depleted T cells, or PBMCs supplied cDNA or gDNA.

Germline V gene sequence: CDR1 LNHDA, CDR2 SQIVND (reference sequence). The CDR3 contains 15 residues. The ends were cut back, 3 bases at V and 6 bases at J, with 14 bases in the middle. Original handling: Amplified reference gene primers provided the basis for estimating nucleated cell counts. Using immunoSEQ multiplex PCR, the repertoire was profiled, and TCRdb retains in-frame clones only, with some absent. From that table come the V and J calls and clone size; the DNA was used to work out D and trimming. The profile shows 25,000 or so clones, roughly 90% of them singletons. This receptor was obtained from a human donor in a cohort sampled during active COVID-19. This chain uses TRBV19 with TRBJ2-2; D is possibly TRBD1 (6 bases). Sequenced material: peripheral blood. CDR3 nucleotide sequence: TGTGCCAGTAGTATTTTTACAGGGATCCCCGGGGAGCTGTTTTTT. Protein: CASSIFTGIPGELFF.